This T cell receptor beta chain came from a study of blood T cells in healthy people across ages. Across the whole study: The capture of about one barcoded beta molecule per two T cells was achieved by template switching.

The second PCR ran roughly 6 to 11 cycles with a sample-barcoded 5' primer and J-beta primers. TCRdb ran MiXCR on the 5' RACE reads and lists one entry per CDR3 protein. The table records approximately 880,000 distinct CDR3 sequences, about 48% of them present only once. Trimming shortened V by 5 bases and J by 3 bases, and 15 bases separated the two germline ends. Germline V lookup: CDR1 MNHEY, CDR2 SVGAGI. The CDR3 totals 15 residues. With respect to this clonotype: Its antigen is unknown.

Study-wide results and limits: Significant beta diversity loss was already apparent by age about 42, declining roughly linearly.

This sequence originates from a man aged 25-45 years in good health. The rearrangement links TRBV6-5 to TRBJ2-3, with D possibly being TRBD1 (8 bases). Sequencing was done on a sample of blood. The DNA of the CDR3 is TGTGCCAGCAGTACGGTACAGGGGGGGACAGATACGCAGTATTTT. Amino acid sequence: CASSTVQGGTDTQYF.